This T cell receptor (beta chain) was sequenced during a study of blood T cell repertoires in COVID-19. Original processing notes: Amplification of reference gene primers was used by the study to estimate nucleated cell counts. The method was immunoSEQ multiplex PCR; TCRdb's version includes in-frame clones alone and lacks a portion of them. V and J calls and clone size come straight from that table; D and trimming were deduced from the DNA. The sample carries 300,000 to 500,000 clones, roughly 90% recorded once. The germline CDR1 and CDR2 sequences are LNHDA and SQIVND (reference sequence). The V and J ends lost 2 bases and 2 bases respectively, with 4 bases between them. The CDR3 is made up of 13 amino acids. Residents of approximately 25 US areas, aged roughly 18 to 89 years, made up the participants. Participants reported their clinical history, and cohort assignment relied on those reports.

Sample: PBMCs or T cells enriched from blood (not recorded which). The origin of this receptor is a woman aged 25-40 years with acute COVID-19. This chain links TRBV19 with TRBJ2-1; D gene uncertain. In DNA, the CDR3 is TGTGCCAGTAGTATAACAGCCTACAATGAGCAGTTCTTC. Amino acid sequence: CASSITAYNEQFF.